The rows below give T cell receptor beta chains drawn from one sample of a study of shared clonotypes between healthy human individuals. Data came from immunoSEQ multiplex PCR; TCRdb stores just in-frame clones and leaves some out. The sample lists some 2.1 million clones, about 95% occurring once. Source material: naive CD8+ T cells sorted from blood. The receptors come from a man aged 18 to 29 in good health. The CDR3 runs from the conserved cysteine through the conserved F or W. A D gene is named only where the DNA matches it firmly. A row's size may be missing; if present it is once, few, many or a size class.

d_call j_call v_call clone_size cdr3_nt cdr3_aa
TRBD2 TRBJ2-7 TRBV13 - TGTGCCAGCAGCTCCCGGCGGGGACTAGCGGGTTACTACGAGCAGTACTTC CASSSRRGLAGYYEQYF
TRBD1 TRBJ2-2 TRBV2 - TGTGCCAGCAGGGTACAGGGGGTCACCGGGGAGCTGTTTTTT CASRVQGVTGELFF
- TRBJ1-4 TRBV9 - TGTGCCAGCAGCGTAGCCGGGGAAAAACTGTTTTTT CASSVAGEKLFF
- TRBJ1-1 TRBV7-2 - TGTGCCAGCAGCCTGGGATGGAACACTGAAGCTTTCTTT CASSLGWNTEAFF
TRBD2 TRBJ2-3 TRBV30 - TGTGCCTGGAGCGGACTAGCGTTGAGCACAGATACGCAGTATTTT CAWSGLALSTDTQYF
TRBD2 TRBJ2-7 TRBV9 - TGTGCCAGCAGCTTCTCCGGACTAGCGGGGTACGAGCAGTACTTC CASSFSGLAGYEQYF
- TRBJ2-1 TRBV27 - TGTGCCAGCAGTCCCTCAGGAGGGGGGAACAATGAGCAGTTCTTC CASSPSGGGNNEQFF
- TRBJ2-1 TRBV7-9 - TGTGCCAGCAGCGATCCCGACACGTCCTACAATGAGCAGTTCTTC CASSDPDTSYNEQFF
TRBD2 TRBJ2-7 TRBV2 - TGTGCCAGCAAGGCTAGCGGGGACCTCTACGAGCAGTACTTC CASKASGDLYEQYF
- TRBJ2-5 TRBV7-2 - TGTGCCAGCAGCTTTGGGTGGATGCTTTGGGGGGGCGCGGAGACCCAGTACTTC CASSFGWMLWGGAETQYF
- TRBJ1-5 TRBV21-1 once TGTGCCAGCAGCAACACTATGGACAGTTCCCACCGGGACCTCAATCAGCCCCAGCATTTT CASSNTMDSSHRDLNQPQHF
- TRBJ2-1 TRBV14 - TGTGCCAGCAGCCAAGTCCTCGGGACACTTGATGAGCAGTTCTTC CASSQVLGTLDEQFF
- TRBJ2-2 TRBV9 - TGTGCCAGCAGCGGCGGGCCTCGTAACAGCGGGGAGCTGTTTTTT CASSGGPRNSGELFF
- TRBJ2-7 TRBV7-9 - TGTGCCAGCCACCTTGGGGGGGCACCGGGCGAGCAGTACTTC CASHLGGAPGEQYF
- TRBJ2-5 TRBV5-5 - TGTGCCAGCAGCTTGGATGTTCAAGAGACCCAGTACTTC CASSLDVQETQYF
- TRBJ2-2 TRBV10-1 few TGCGCCAGCAGACTAGGAAGGACCGGGGAGCTGTTTTTT CASRLGRTGELFF
TRBD2 TRBJ2-3 TRBV29-1 once TGCAGCGTTCTACCGGGACTAGCATTAGATACGCAGTATTTT CSVLPGLALDTQYF
TRBD1 TRBJ2-7 TRBV5-1 - TGCGCCAGCAGCTTGGACGACAGGGGCAGATACGAGCAGTACTTC CASSLDDRGRYEQYF
TRBD1 TRBJ2-1 TRBV12-5 - TGTGCTAGTGCCCCGGGGCGAGGGGACAGGGTTTGGGTCGAGTTCTTC CASAPGRGDRVWVEFF
- TRBJ2-7 TRBV30 - TGTGCCTGGGGTATAGCAGGGTACGAGCAGTACTTC CAWGIAGYEQYF
- TRBJ2-7 TRBV28 - TGTGCCAGCAGTCCGTATGGGGGTACCCACGAGCAGTACTTC CASSPYGGTHEQYF
TRBD2 TRBJ2-3 TRBV5-1 - TGCGCCAGCAGCCCTGAGCGGGAGGGTACAGATACGCAGTATTTT CASSPEREGTDTQYF
TRBD1 TRBJ2-1 TRBV6-1 - TGTGCCAGCAGTGAAGCATGGACAGGGGGGAGGTTCAATGAGCAGTTCTTC CASSEAWTGGRFNEQFF
TRBD1 TRBJ1-2 TRBV5-8 - TGTGCCAGCAGTTCAACAGGGGCCCACTATGGCTACACCTTC CASSSTGAHYGYTF
TRBD2 TRBJ2-7 TRBV7-9 - TGTGCCAGCAGCTCTCCCCCCCGACTAGCGGGAGCCGTCTACGAGCAGTACTTC CASSSPPRLAGAVYEQYF
TRBD1 TRBJ2-1 TRBV27 once TGTGCCAGCAGGTTGACAGGGACATACAATGAGCAGTTCTTC CASRLTGTYNEQFF
- TRBJ1-2 TRBV28 once TGTGCCAGCAGTTTAACCGTGGGGCAGGGAAGGGGCTACACCTTC CASSLTVGQGRGYTF
- TRBJ2-7 TRBV5-6 - TGTGCCAGCAGCTTGGCCGGGACTGAATACGAGCAGTACTTC CASSLAGTEYEQYF
- TRBJ1-5 TRBV5-6 - TGTGCCAGCAGCTTGGGAGGGGATAGGGCGGTCAGCAATCAGCCCCAGCATTTT CASSLGGDRAVSNQPQHF
TRBD1 TRBJ2-1 TRBV6-5 - TGTGCCAGCAGCCTTCCCGGGACAGGGAGGGATGAGCAGTTCTTC CASSLPGTGRDEQFF
- TRBJ2-3 TRBV7-9 - TGTGCCAGCAGTCCAACCCAGGCTCCGGGAGATACGCAGTATTTT CASSPTQAPGDTQYF
TRBD2 TRBJ2-3 TRBV9 - TGTGCCAGCAGCGTAGATGGGCGGGGGTCCGCAGATACGCAGTATTTT CASSVDGRGSADTQYF
- TRBJ1-1 TRBV7-9 - TGTGCCAGCAGCTTTTACTCCGACACTGAAGCTTTCTTT CASSFYSDTEAFF
TRBD1 TRBJ1-2 TRBV6-1 - TGTGCCAGCAGTTCAGACAGGGCGTACTATGGCTACACCTTC CASSSDRAYYGYTF
- TRBJ1-2 TRBV7-9 - TGTGCCAGCAGCTTGTTCAACCAGAACGGCTATGGCTACACCTTC CASSLFNQNGYGYTF
TRBD1 TRBJ2-3 TRBV15 - TGTGCCACCAGCAGGCGGGCAGGGGGCCTGACAGATACGCAGTATTTT CATSRRAGGLTDTQYF
- TRBJ2-1 TRBV28 - TGTGCCAGCAGTTTGAGGGCTTACAATGAGCAGTTCTTC CASSLRAYNEQFF
- TRBJ1-1 TRBV4-1 - TGCGCCAGCAGCCAAACCGGGACACTGAACACTGAAGCTTTCTTT CASSQTGTLNTEAFF
- TRBJ2-5 TRBV18 - TGTGCCAGCTCACCAGTGGCAGGGGCGACAGAGACCCAGTACTTC CASSPVAGATETQYF
- TRBJ1-1 TRBV27 - TGTGCCAGCAGTTTTGGAATCCTCGACACTGAAGCTTTCTTT CASSFGILDTEAFF
- TRBJ1-6 TRBV27 - TGTGCCAGCAGTTTCCTAGGTAATTCACCCCTCCACTTT CASSFLGNSPLHF
- TRBJ2-5 TRBV6-5 - TGTGCCAGCAGTCCCCGAACAGAAGAGACCCAGTACTTC CASSPRTEETQYF
- TRBJ2-7 TRBV6-5 once TGTGCCAGCAGTTACTCGTCTGGCGAGCAGTACTTC CASSYSSGEQYF
- TRBJ1-1 TRBV4-1 - TGCGCCAGCAGCCAGGCTGGGGCGGCCAACACTGAAGCTTTCTTT CASSQAGAANTEAFF
- TRBJ2-7 TRBV27 - TGTGCCAGCAGTTTAAAAGGGTTAACCTCCTACGAGCAGTACTTC CASSLKGLTSYEQYF
- TRBJ2-3 TRBV10-3 once TGTGCCATCAGTGACACAAGCACAGATACGCAGTATTTT CAISDTSTDTQYF
TRBD2 TRBJ2-7 TRBV5-1 - TGCGCCAGCAGCCCTCTAGCGGGAGACTACGAGCAGTACTTC CASSPLAGDYEQYF
TRBD1 TRBJ1-1 TRBV6-1 - TGTGCCAGCAGTGAATGGAACAGGGGGCTGGAAGACACTGAAGCTTTCTTT CASSEWNRGLEDTEAFF
TRBD1 TRBJ2-7 TRBV6-6 - TGTGCCAGCAGTTACTCAATCGGACAGGGAACCTACGAGCAGTACTTC CASSYSIGQGTYEQYF
TRBD1 TRBJ1-1 TRBV6-5 - TGTGCCAGCGTTGCAGGGGGGGACACTGAAGCTTTCTTT CASVAGGDTEAFF
- TRBJ2-4 TRBV6-5 - TGTGCCAGCAGTTATGCTCTGAACCCCGACATCCAGTACTTC CASSYALNPDIQYF
- TRBJ1-1 TRBV27 - TGTGCCAGCAGCAGCGGACTCTTGAACACTGAAGCTTTCTTT CASSSGLLNTEAFF
TRBD2 TRBJ2-7 TRBV2 once TGTGCCAGCACCTTCCCCCCGGGGGGATCCTACGAGCAGTACTTC CASTFPPGGSYEQYF
TRBD1 TRBJ2-7 TRBV6-5 once TGTGCCAGCAGTTCCAACAGGGGGAAGAGCTCCTACGAGCAGTACTTC CASSSNRGKSSYEQYF
- TRBJ1-1 TRBV7-9 - TGTGCCAGCAGCCGAGGGGTCAACACTGAAGCTTTCTTT CASSRGVNTEAFF
- TRBJ2-3 TRBV29-1 - TGCAGCGTTGTTGGGCAGGGGCTAGATACGCAGTATTTT CSVVGQGLDTQYF
- TRBJ1-2 TRBV7-9 - TGTGCCAGCAGCCCCAGGGCGCACGACTATGGCTACACCTTC CASSPRAHDYGYTF
- TRBJ2-7 TRBV23-1 - TGCGCCAGCAGCCGACGAATAGGACAGTCTCGGGAGCAGTACTTC CASSRRIGQSREQYF